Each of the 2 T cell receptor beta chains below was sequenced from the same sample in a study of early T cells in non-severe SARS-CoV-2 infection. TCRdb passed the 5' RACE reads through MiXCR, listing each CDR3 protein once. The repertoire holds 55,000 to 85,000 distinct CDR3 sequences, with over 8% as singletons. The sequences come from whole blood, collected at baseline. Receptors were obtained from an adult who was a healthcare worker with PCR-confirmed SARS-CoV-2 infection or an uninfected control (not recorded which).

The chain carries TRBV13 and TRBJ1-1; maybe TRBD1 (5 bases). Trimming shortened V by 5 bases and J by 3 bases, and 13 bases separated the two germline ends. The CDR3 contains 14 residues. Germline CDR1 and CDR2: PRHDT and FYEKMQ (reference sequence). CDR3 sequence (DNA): TGTGCCAGCAGCGCGGGGACGATGGACACTGAAGCTTTCTTT. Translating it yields CASSAGTMDTEAFF.

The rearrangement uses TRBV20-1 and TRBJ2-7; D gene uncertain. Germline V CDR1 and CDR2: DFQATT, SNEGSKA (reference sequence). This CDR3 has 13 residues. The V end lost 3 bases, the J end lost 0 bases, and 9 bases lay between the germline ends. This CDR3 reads CSASWARSYEQYF. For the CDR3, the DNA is TGCAGTGCTAGCTGGGCCCGCTCCTACGAGCAGTACTTC.